These 15 T cell receptor beta chains share one sample of origin, sequenced in a study of CD8 T cells in Susac syndrome. RNA amounts of about 0.45 to 1 ug underwent reverse transcription with random hexamers. Using its own MiXCR run on the immunoSEQ multiplex PCR reads, TCRdb lists one record per CDR3 protein. The data contain approximately 74,000 distinct CDR3 sequences, 85% to 95% of them singletons. Sequencing was carried out using CD4+ T cells from PBMCs. Every receptor here comes from a human donor with Susac syndrome.

The chain recombines TRBV6-1 with TRBJ2-7; D unclear. This CDR3 has 14 residues. Germline values: CDR1 MNHNS, CDR2 SASEGT. V gave up 2 bases and J gave up 0 bases, with 8 bases separating them. The CDR3 nucleotides are TGTGCCAGCAGTGAAATGGCAAACTCCTACGAGCAGTACTTC. Protein product: CASSEMANSYEQYF.

The chain combines TRBV5-1 with TRBJ2-1; D is perhaps TRBD2 (6 bases). The CDR3 covers 14 residues. Germline V gene sequence: CDR1 SGHRS, CDR2 YFSETQ. V shed 2 bases and J shed 3 bases, with 9 bases lying between them. CDR3 region: CASSFAGSYNEQFF. The CDR3 bases are TGCGCCAGCAGCTTTGCCGGGAGCTACAATGAGCAGTTCTTC.

The CDR3 nucleotides are TGCGCCAGCAGCTTGCTAACAGGGAGATACGAGCAGTACTTC. This gives the protein CASSLLTGRYEQYF. This chain joins TRBV5-1 and TRBJ2-7; tentatively, D is TRBD1 (6 bases). The V gene's germline CDR1 is SGHRS and CDR2 YFSETQ. V lost 1 base and J 4 bases, leaving 12 bases between the germline ends. CDR3 length equals 14 residues.

The V gene is TRBV4-2, the J gene TRBJ2-6; no clear D gene. Trimming left V 3 bases short and J 1 base short, with 7 bases between. The CDR3 has 15 residues. CDR1 is LGHNA and CDR2 is YNFKEQ in the germline V gene. CDR3 sequence reads: CASSQGSSGANVLTF. The CDR3 DNA follows: TGTGCCAGCAGCCAGGGCTCATCTGGGGCCAACGTCCTGACTTTC.

V gene TRBV16 combines with J gene TRBJ2-1; TRBD1 might be the D (5 bases). V lost 4 bases to trimming and J lost 4 bases, with 8 bases between them. Germline-derived CDR1 and CDR2 are KGHSY and FQNENV. CDR3 size: 13 residues. In DNA form, the CDR3 reads TGTGCCAGCAGCCCTCAGGGATACAATGAGCAGTTCTTC. It specifies CASSPQGYNEQFF. The whole variable domain, remainder taken from reference TRBV16 and TRBJ2-1, is GEEVAQTPKHLVRGEGQKAKLYCAPIKGHSYVFWYQQVLKNEFKFLISFQNENVFDETGMPKERFSAKCLPNSPCSLEIQATKLEDSAVYFCASSPQGYNEQFFGPGTRLTVL.

In its sample, this clonotype was seen once. The V gene is TRBV5-6, the J gene TRBJ2-5; D tentatively reads TRBD1 or TRBD2 (5 bases each). The V gene lost 0 bases and the J gene lost 5 bases, with 14 bases spanning the gap. The CDR3 sequence is 15 residues long. Germline lookup yields CDR1 SGHDT and CDR2 YYEEEE. The chain's CDR3 is CASSLARRPGETQYF. The CDR3 coding sequence is TGTGCCAGCAGCTTGGCCCGGAGGCCAGGGGAGACCCAGTACTTC. Full variable domain (outside the CDR3, taken from reference TRBV5-6 and TRBJ2-5): DAGVTQSPTHLIKTRGQQVTLRCSPKSGHDTVSWYQQALGQGPQFIFQYYEEEERQRGNFPDRFSGHQFPNYSSELNVNALLLGDSALYLCASSLARRPGETQYFGPGTRLLVL.

V and J are TRBV12-3 or TRBV12-4 and TRBJ2-5; 9 nucleotides match TRBD2. V shed 3 bases, J shed 5 bases, and the junction held 7 bases outside the gene matches. There are 15 residues in the CDR3. CDR3: CASSFAGGPRETQYF. CDR3 nucleotide sequence: TGTGCCAGCAGTTTCGCGGGGGGGCCCAGGGAGACCCAGTACTTC.

The CDR3 here is CASSVATGRTDTQYF. The CDR3 bases are TGTGCCAGCAGCGTAGCTACAGGCCGCACAGATACGCAGTATTTT. This chain connects TRBV9 to TRBJ2-3; possibly TRBD1 for D (5 bases). Germline CDR1 SGDLS, CDR2 YYNGEE. The CDR3 has 15 residues. Trimming left V 0 bases short and J 1 base short, with 9 bases between.

The rearrangement links TRBV6-1 to TRBJ2-5; tentatively, D is TRBD1 or TRBD2 (6 bases each). CDR1 is MNHNS, CDR2 SASEGT, per germline. This CDR3 comprises 15 residues. V shed 3 bases and J shed 4 bases, with 15 bases lying between them. CDR3 bases: TGTGCCAGCAGTGAGAGGCTGGGGGGCGGAGAGACCCAGTACTTC. This gives the protein CASSERLGGGETQYF.

The chain employs TRBV2 and TRBJ2-2; D not resolved. Germline V gene data show CDR1 as SNHLY and CDR2 as FYNNEI. This CDR3 spans 15 amino acids. The V end was cut by 5 bases, the J end by 1 base, with 11 bases between. CDR3 amino acids: CASSINAVNTGELFF. The CDR3, as DNA: TGTGCCAGCAGTATAAATGCGGTGAACACCGGGGAGCTGTTTTTT. The full variable domain, rest sourced from reference TRBV2 and TRBJ2-2, is EPEVTQTPSHQVTQMGQEVILRCVPISNHLYFYWYRQILGQKVEFLVSFYNNEISEKSEIFDDQFSVERPDGSNFTLKIRSTKLEDSAMYFCASSINAVNTGELFFGEGSRLTVL.

The chain uses TRBV7-2 and TRBJ2-7; 13 bases map to TRBD2. J was trimmed by 4 bases and V by 5 bases; bases with no gene match: 11. The CDR3 extends over 17 amino acids. CDR1 is SGHTA and CDR2 is FQGNSA in the germline V gene. In DNA, the CDR3 is TGTGCCAGCAGCCCTGTCGTTACTAGCGGGGGGGAGTACGAGCAGTACTTC. It specifies CASSPVVTSGGEYEQYF. The full variable domain, completed using reference TRBV7-2 and TRBJ2-7, is GAGVSQSPSNKVTEKGKDVELRCDPISGHTALYWYRQSLGQGLEFLIYFQGNSAPDKSGLPSDRFSAERTGGSVSTLTIQRTQQEDSAVYLCASSPVVTSGGEYEQYFGPGTRLTVT.

V is TRBV19 and J is TRBJ1-4, with a possible D match to TRBD1 (5 bases). This CDR3 spans 17 amino acids. The V end was cut by 4 bases, the J end by 5 bases, with 20 bases between. Per the germline V gene, CDR1 is LNHDA and CDR2 is SQIVND (reference sequence). The CDR3 spells CASSTSLSGPKNEKLFF. The CDR3 nucleotides are TGTGCCAGTAGTACATCCCTCTCGGGGCCTAAGAATGAAAAACTGTTTTTT.

The chain links TRBV7-3 to TRBJ1-2; no clear D. Trimming removed 5 bases at V and 1 base at J, with 17 bases between. This CDR3 is 16 amino acids long. The germline V gene encodes CDR1 SGHTA and CDR2 FQGTGA. CDR3: CASSPPEQWDNYGYTF. The CDR3 nucleotides are TGTGCCAGCAGCCCGCCAGAACAGTGGGATAACTATGGCTACACCTTC.

The chain uses TRBV29-1 and TRBJ1-1; TRBD1 might be the D (5 bases). The V end lost 2 bases, the J end lost 6 bases, and 19 bases lay between the germline ends. This CDR3 has 15 residues. CDR1 and CDR2 (germline): SQVTM, ANQGSEA. The CDR3 region has the DNA TGCAGCGTTGAATCGGGGGGTTTTGAGTGGGCTGAAGCTTTCTTT. This encodes CSVESGGFEWAEAFF.

The chain recombines TRBV12-3 or TRBV12-4 with TRBJ1-2; the match to TRBD1 covers 8 bases. CDR3 length: 13 amino acids. With V trimmed by 10 bases and J by 7 bases, 11 bases remained unmatched. CDR3 DNA: TGTGCCATAACCGGGACAGGTCGTATTGGCTACACCTTC. As protein: CAITGTGRIGYTF.